This is a list of T cell receptor beta chains from one sample in a study of T cell repertoires in cytomegalovirus infection. Using its own MiXCR run on the reads, TCRdb lists one record per CDR3 protein. This table has about a million distinct CDR3 sequences, around 32% appearing once. These receptors have no known antigen. Sequenced material: cultured CD8+ T cells from PBMCs, taken from culture after CMV antigen stimulation. Source of these receptors: a human donor in good health (CMV status not recorded). Some clones in this sample may be carry-over from other donors' samples. Both conserved end residues are part of each CDR3. Each record gives: J gene, V gene, D gene, clone size, CDR3 DNA, CDR3 protein. A D gene is named only where the DNA matches it firmly. The size entry is marked missing in some rows and otherwise reads once, few, many or a size class.

J gene: TRBJ2-2; V gene: TRBV7-9; D gene: TRBD2; clone size: once; CDR3 DNA: TGTGCCAGCAGCCCGCGGGGGGGCCCCCTCACCGGGGAGCTGTTTTTT; CDR3 protein: CASSPRGGPLTGELFF
J gene: TRBJ2-5; V gene: TRBV6-2/TRBV6-3; D gene: TRBD1; clone size: NA; CDR3 DNA: TGTGCCAGCAGTTACGCCAGGGGGCACGAGACCCAGTACTTC; CDR3 protein: CASSYARGHETQYF
J gene: TRBJ2-1; V gene: TRBV7-6; D gene: TRBD2; clone size: NA; CDR3 DNA: TGTGCCAGCACCTTAGCGGGGGGGCCCGACAATGAGCAGTTCTTC; CDR3 protein: CASTLAGGPDNEQFF
J gene: TRBJ2-3; V gene: TRBV5-5; D gene: TRBD2; clone size: NA; CDR3 DNA: TGTGCCAGCAGCTTGCCCTCTAGCGGGGGGCCACTTGATACGCAGTATTTT; CDR3 protein: CASSLPSSGGPLDTQYF
J gene: TRBJ2-6; V gene: TRBV6-6; D gene: TRBD1; clone size: NA; CDR3 DNA: TGTGCCAGCAGTTACTCGCTCGAGGGTACAGGGGACACTGGGGCCAACGTCCTGACTTTC; CDR3 protein: CASSYSLEGTGDTGANVLTF
J gene: TRBJ1-1; V gene: TRBV11-3; D gene: NA; clone size: NA; CDR3 DNA: TGTGCCAGCACCGGGGGGGGGGAAACTGAAGCTTTCTTT; CDR3 protein: CASTGGGETEAFF
J gene: TRBJ1-1; V gene: TRBV27; D gene: TRBD1; clone size: many; CDR3 DNA: TGTGCCAGCAGGCGACAGGGGAACACTGAAGCTTTCTTT; CDR3 protein: CASRRQGNTEAFF
J gene: TRBJ2-7; V gene: TRBV19; D gene: NA; clone size: few; CDR3 DNA: TGTGCCAGTAGTCCCGGGCCCCTCGGCTCCTACGAGCAGTACTTC; CDR3 protein: CASSPGPLGSYEQYF
J gene: TRBJ2-2; V gene: TRBV12-3/TRBV12-4; D gene: TRBD2; clone size: few; CDR3 DNA: TGTGCCAGCAGCTCAAAAGGACTAGCGGGGGCCGGGAGGGAGCTGTTTTTT; CDR3 protein: CASSSKGLAGAGRELFF
J gene: TRBJ2-1; V gene: TRBV12-3/TRBV12-4; D gene: NA; clone size: few; CDR3 DNA: TGTGCCAGCAGGGGCGGACAGGACTACTACAATGAGCAGTTCTTC; CDR3 protein: CASRGGQDYYNEQFF
J gene: TRBJ2-3; V gene: TRBV4-3; D gene: TRBD2; clone size: few; CDR3 DNA: TGCGCCAGCAGCCAAGATCGTCGGGGGGGCCTAAATACGCAGTATTTT; CDR3 protein: CASSQDRRGGLNTQYF
J gene: TRBJ1-1; V gene: TRBV4-2; D gene: NA; clone size: NA; CDR3 DNA: TGTGCCAGCAGCCAAGATATGGGGAGCCCCACTGAAGCTTTCTTT; CDR3 protein: CASSQDMGSPTEAFF